Listed here are 9 T cell receptor beta chains from one sample, sequenced in a study of identical twins' blood T cells. TCRdb reprocessed the 5' RACE reads via MiXCR and lists one record per CDR3 protein. This sample carries roughly 380,000 distinct CDR3 sequences, 28% of them seen once, and the ten largest clones take roughly 5.5%. The sequenced sample consisted of PBMCs. These TCRs come from a woman between 18 and 55 years old in good health.

This clonotype has ten or more counts. The chain recombines TRBV13 with TRBJ1-3; D remains unclear. The CDR3 runs 13 residues. The germline CDR1 and CDR2 sequences are PRHDT and FYEKMQ (reference sequence). The V end lost 2 bases, the J end lost 1 base, and 3 bases lay between the germline ends. The CDR3 is CASSLKSGNTIYF. The CDR3 bases are TGTGCCAGCAGCTTAAAATCTGGAAACACCATATATTTT.

This clonotype was detected ten times or more. The genes are TRBV12-3 or TRBV12-4 and TRBJ1-1, with D maybe TRBD1 (6 bases). The CDR3 runs to 15 residues. The V and J ends lost 6 bases and 0 bases respectively, with 14 bases between them. CDR3 sequence (DNA): TGTGCCAGCAGCCGCGGGACACCTTTGAACACTGAAGCTTTCTTT. Its protein product is CASSRGTPLNTEAFF.

The chain carries TRBV6-5 and TRBJ2-1; tentatively, D is TRBD1 (5 bases). The CDR3 covers 13 residues. Trimming cost V 3 bases and J 5 bases, with 8 bases left between them. Germline CDR1 is MNHEY and CDR2 is SVGAGI. The CDR3 coding sequence is TGTGCCAGCAGTTATGGCAGGGACAATGAGCAGTTCTTC. Translation: CASSYGRDNEQFF.

The rearrangement uses TRBV27 and TRBJ2-3, with D possibly being TRBD1 (6 bases). V was cut by 8 bases and J by 10 bases, with 19 bases left in between. The CDR3 has 13 residues. The germline gives CDR1 MNHEY, CDR2 SMNVEV (reference sequence). CDR3 DNA sequence: TGTGCCAGCTCCTTAGCACAGGGTGATGCGCAGTATTTT. Encoded protein: CASSLAQGDAQYF.

This clonotype was counted a few times. The chain employs TRBV20-1 and TRBJ1-6; the D gene is possibly TRBD1 (5 bases). V was shortened by 6 bases and J by 5 bases, with 17 bases between the two germline ends. The CDR3 is made up of 15 amino acids. From germline, CDR1 is DFQATT and CDR2 SNEGSKA (reference sequence). The CDR3, as DNA: TGCAGTGCCAAAACGGGGGATCGGGATAATTCACCCCTCCACTTT. The encoded protein is CSAKTGDRDNSPLHF.

There are many counts of this clonotype. CDR3 residues: CALADWGDTQYF. The CDR3 DNA follows: TGCGCCTTAGCGGATTGGGGGGATACGCAGTATTTT. V gene TRBV10-2 combines with J gene TRBJ2-3; weak D call: TRBD2 (6 bases). The germline CDR1 and CDR2 sequences are WSHSY and SAAADI. Deletions cut 11 bases from V and 6 bases from J, with 15 bases between. This CDR3 comprises 12 residues.

This chain links TRBV3-1 with TRBJ1-2; tentative D call: TRBD1 (6 bases). The germline CDR1 and CDR2 sequences are LGHDT and YNNKEL (reference sequence). The CDR3 length is 13 residues. With 7 bases removed from V and 0 bases from J, the gap between germline ends came to 9 bases. CDR3 sequence (DNA): TGTGCCAGCAAGGACAGATCTAACTATGGCTACACCTTC. Protein sequence: CASKDRSNYGYTF.

This clonotype was counted ten times or more. The V call is TRBV28, the J call TRBJ1-2, with D unclear. Germline V lookup: CDR1 MDHEN, CDR2 SYDVKM. The V end lost 8 bases, the J end lost 4 bases, and 11 bases lay between the germline ends. The CDR3 totals 12 residues. The chain's CDR3 is CASGLGVYGYTF. In nucleotides, the CDR3 is TGTGCCAGCGGACTCGGGGTCTATGGCTACACCTTC.

This clonotype came up a few times. The chain is built from TRBV7-8 and TRBJ2-1, with 9 positions matching TRBD2. This CDR3 spans 16 amino acids. Germline V gives CDR1 SGHVS, CDR2 FQNEAQ. Trimming removed 1 base from V and 10 bases from J; junction bases left unmatched: 11. CDR3 amino acids: CASSLDRAGGKREQFF. DNA for the CDR3: TGTGCCAGCAGCTTAGATCGAGCGGGGGGTAAACGGGAGCAGTTCTTC.